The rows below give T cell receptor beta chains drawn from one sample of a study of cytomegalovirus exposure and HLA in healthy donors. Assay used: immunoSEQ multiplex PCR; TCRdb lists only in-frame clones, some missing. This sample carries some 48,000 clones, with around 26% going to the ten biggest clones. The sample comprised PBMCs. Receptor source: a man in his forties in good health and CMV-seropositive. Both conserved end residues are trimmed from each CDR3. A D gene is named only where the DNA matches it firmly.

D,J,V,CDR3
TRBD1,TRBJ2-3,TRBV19,ASSIRRTGSTDTQY
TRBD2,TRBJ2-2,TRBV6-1,ASSGLAGNTGELF
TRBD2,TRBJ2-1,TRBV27,ASSPSLAGARNEQF
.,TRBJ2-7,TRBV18,ASSPETDPGYEQY
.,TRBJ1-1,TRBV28,ASSLAGREDEAF
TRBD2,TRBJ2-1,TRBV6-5,ASSYKGGSGYEQF
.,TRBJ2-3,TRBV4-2,ASSSPAGRDTQY
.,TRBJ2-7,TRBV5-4,ASSLDGGGNYEQY
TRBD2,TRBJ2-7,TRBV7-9,ASSFPGGPYEQY
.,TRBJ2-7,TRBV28,ASSQTGEGFYEQY
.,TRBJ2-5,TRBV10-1,ASSEGAGMQETQY
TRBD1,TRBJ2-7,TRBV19,ASRDRGYEQY
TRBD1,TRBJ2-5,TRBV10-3,ATWTGRHPSAETQY
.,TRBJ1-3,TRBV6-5,ASSYSGSGSGNTIY
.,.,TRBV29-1,SVPGSSYEQY
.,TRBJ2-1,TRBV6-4,ASSDDVASVAEQF
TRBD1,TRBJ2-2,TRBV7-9,ASSAIDRAAATGELF
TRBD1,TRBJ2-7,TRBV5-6,ASSSPKTGGNEQY
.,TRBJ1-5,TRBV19,ASSPRVWSNQPQH
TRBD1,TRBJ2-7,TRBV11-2,ASSLDWGTGGSEQY
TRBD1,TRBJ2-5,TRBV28,ASSQGAETQY
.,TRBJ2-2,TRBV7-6,ASSYGQNTGELF
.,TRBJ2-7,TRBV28,ASSLRSGKEQY
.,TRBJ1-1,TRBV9,ASSPTSGSTEAF
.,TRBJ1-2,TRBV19,ASTQNYGYT